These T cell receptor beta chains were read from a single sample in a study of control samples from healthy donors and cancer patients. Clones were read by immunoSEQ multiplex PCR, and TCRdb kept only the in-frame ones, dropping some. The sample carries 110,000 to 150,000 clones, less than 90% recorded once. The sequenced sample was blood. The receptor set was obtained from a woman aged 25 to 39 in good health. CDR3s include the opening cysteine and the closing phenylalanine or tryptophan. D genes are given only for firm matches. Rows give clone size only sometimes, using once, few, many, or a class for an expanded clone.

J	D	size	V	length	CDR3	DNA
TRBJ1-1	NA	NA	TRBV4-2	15	CASSQRRGANTEAFF	TGTGCCAGCAGCCAACGGCGGGGGGCGAACACTGAAGCTTTCTTT
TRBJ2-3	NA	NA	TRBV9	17	CASSVSGFLSSTDTQYF	TGTGCCAGCAGCGTTAGCGGATTTCTCTCTAGCACAGATACGCAGTATTTT
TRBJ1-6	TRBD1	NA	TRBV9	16	CASSGDRGPTDSPLHF	TGTGCCAGCAGCGGGGACAGGGGCCCGACGGATTCACCCCTCCACTTT
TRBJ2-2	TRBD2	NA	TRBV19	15	CARREREKGTGELFF	TGTGCCAGGAGGGAGCGGGAAAAAGGCACCGGGGAGCTGTTTTTT
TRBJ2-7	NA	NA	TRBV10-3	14	CAISDRGPGYEQYF	TGTGCCATCAGTGATCGTGGCCCTGGCTACGAGCAGTACTTC
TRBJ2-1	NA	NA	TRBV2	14	CASSERGSDDEQFF	TGTGCCAGCAGTGAACGCGGGTCAGACGATGAGCAGTTCTTC
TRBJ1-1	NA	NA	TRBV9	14	CASSVRASNTEAFF	TGTGCCAGCAGCGTAAGGGCCTCGAACACTGAAGCTTTCTTT
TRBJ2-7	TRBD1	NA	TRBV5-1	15	CASSRWTGLISEQYF	TGCGCCAGCAGCCGTTGGACAGGTCTAATTAGCGAGCAGTACTTC
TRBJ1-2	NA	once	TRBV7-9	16	CASSLVSGGAVQGYTF	TGTGCCAGCAGCTTAGTGAGTGGGGGCGCTGTTCAGGGCTACACCTTC
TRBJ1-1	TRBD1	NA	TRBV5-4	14	CASSETGGNTEAFF	TGTGCCAGCAGCGAAACAGGGGGGAACACTGAAGCTTTCTTT
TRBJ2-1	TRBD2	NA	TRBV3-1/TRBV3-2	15	CASSYRGSSYNEQFF	TGTGCCAGCAGCTACCGCGGGAGCTCCTACAATGAGCAGTTCTTC
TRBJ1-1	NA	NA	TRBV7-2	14	CASSFSAVNTEAFF	TGTGCCAGCAGCTTCTCGGCGGTGAACACTGAAGCTTTCTTT
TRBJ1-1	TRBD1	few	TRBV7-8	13	CASSRQGNTEAFF	TGTGCCAGCAGCCGACAGGGAAACACTGAAGCTTTCTTT
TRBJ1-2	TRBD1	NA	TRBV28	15	CASSWPLGQGGGYTF	TGTGCCAGCAGTTGGCCCCTCGGACAGGGCGGAGGCTACACCTTC
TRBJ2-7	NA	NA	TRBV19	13	CASKGAVSYEQYF	TGTGCCAGTAAAGGGGCCGTCTCCTACGAGCAGTACTTC
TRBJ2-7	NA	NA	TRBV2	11	CASSRDYEQYF	TGTGCCAGCAGCAGGGACTACGAGCAGTACTTC
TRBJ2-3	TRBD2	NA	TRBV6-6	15	CASSYTSGNTDTQYF	TGTGCCAGCAGTTACACTAGCGGGAACACAGATACGCAGTATTTT
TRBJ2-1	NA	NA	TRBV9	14	CASSVGVRVEEQFF	TGTGCCAGCAGCGTAGGGGTCCGGGTGGAAGAGCAGTTCTTC
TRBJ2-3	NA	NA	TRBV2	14	CASSARNPGDTQYF	TGTGCCAGCAGTGCAAGGAACCCTGGAGATACGCAGTATTTT
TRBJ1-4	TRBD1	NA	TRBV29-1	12	CSADRGSEKLFF	TGCAGCGCGGACAGGGGTTCGGAAAAACTGTTTTTT
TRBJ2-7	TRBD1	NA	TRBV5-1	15	CASSLWGQGHDEQYF	TGCGCCAGCAGCTTATGGGGACAGGGGCATGACGAGCAGTACTTC
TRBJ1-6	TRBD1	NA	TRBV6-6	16	CASSQDRGDPNSPLHF	TGTGCCAGCAGTCAGGACAGGGGGGATCCTAATTCACCCCTCCACTTT
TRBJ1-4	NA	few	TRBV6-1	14	CASSDPTTNEKLFF	TGTGCCAGCAGTGACCCCACAACTAATGAAAAACTGTTTTTT
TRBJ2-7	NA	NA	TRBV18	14	CASSFSAGTYEQYF	TGTGCCAGCTCATTCAGTGCCGGGACCTACGAGCAGTACTTC
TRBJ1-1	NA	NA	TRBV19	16	CASSIGPGAMNTEAFF	TGTGCCAGTAGTATAGGCCCCGGGGCCATGAACACTGAAGCTTTCTTT
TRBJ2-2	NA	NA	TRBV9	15	CASSVDAGLTGELFF	TGTGCCAGCAGCGTAGATGCGGGGCTGACCGGGGAGCTGTTTTTT
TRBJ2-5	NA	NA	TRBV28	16	CASGVFNGDPQETQYF	TGTGCCAGCGGCGTGTTCAACGGGGACCCTCAAGAGACCCAGTACTTC
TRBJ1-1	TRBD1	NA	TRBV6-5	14	CASTGQGSNTEAFF	TGTGCCAGCACTGGACAGGGATCGAACACTGAAGCTTTCTTT
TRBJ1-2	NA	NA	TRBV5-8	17	CASSLLVGIRDYYGYTF	TGTGCCAGCAGCTTGTTAGTCGGCATCCGGGACTATTATGGCTACACCTTC
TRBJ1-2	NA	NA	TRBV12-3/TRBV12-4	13	CASRRTQEKGYTF	TGTGCCAGCAGGCGGACCCAGGAGAAGGGCTACACCTTC
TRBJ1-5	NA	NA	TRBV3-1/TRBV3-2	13	CASSQDWGEPQHF	TGTGCCAGCAGCCAAGATTGGGGAGAGCCCCAGCATTTT